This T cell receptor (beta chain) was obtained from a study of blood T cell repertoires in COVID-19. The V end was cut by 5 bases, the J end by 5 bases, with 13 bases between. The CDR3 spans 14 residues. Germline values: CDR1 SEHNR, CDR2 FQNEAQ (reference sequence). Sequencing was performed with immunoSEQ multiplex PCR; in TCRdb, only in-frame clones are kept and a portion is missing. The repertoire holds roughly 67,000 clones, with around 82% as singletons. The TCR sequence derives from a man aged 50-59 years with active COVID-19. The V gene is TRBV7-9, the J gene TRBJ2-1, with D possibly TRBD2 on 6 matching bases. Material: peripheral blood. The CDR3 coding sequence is TGTGCCAGCAGCCGGGGGTCCCCGGACAATGAGCAGTTCTTC. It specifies CASSRGSPDNEQFF.